This TCR beta chain appears in the sequencing data of a study of blood T cell repertoires in COVID-19 (TCRdb year 2020). Regarding the research as a whole: The collaborator samples originated in the United States, Italy and Spain and spanned the acute and convalescent phases of COVID-19. The material from the prospective study consisted of cDNA or gDNA derived from T cells, B-cell-depleted T cells, or PBMCs. The dataset comprised deeply sampled blood TCRbeta repertoires from subjects exposed to, actively infected with, or recovered from COVID-19. A freely available public database, intended as a resource for researchers studying the immune response to SARS-CoV-2, is where the repertoires were released. Samples were obtained from the ongoing ImmuneRACE study (first 160 participants) and from 1,254 subjects provided by 6 global collaborators. Sample metadata almost always included a de-identified subject ID, COVID-19 status, age in years and sex. Where available, HLA class I and class II types were obtained from metadata supplied by the sample provider rather than from assay-based typing. What the study reported, not specific to this receptor: The amount of clinical and demographic metadata varied by source and participant and was provided uncurated.

CDR1 and CDR2 (SGDLS, YYNGEE) derive from the germline V gene. The CDR3 runs 20 amino acids, cysteine and phenylalanine included. The retained sequence is limited to the CDR3, 60 bases, with the frame set at the first base. The immunoSEQ Assay, a bias-controlled multiplex PCR, was used to amplify TCRbeta CDR3 regions from genomic DNA. Per the authors' processing: Within the assay, amplification of reference gene primers was used to estimate how many nucleated cells each sample contained. To quantify the absolute abundance of each unique TCRbeta CDR3 rearrangement, sequence reads were collapsed and filtered. For each sample, productive Simpson clonality was calculated as the square root of Simpson's diversity index across productive rearrangements. The source is immuneACCESS, and TCRdb retained only in-frame sequences with V and J called. Part of the clones is not carried over; for the studies checked, unresolved V genes explain less than half of this, and the remainder is unexplained. The V and J calls and clone size come from that table; D and trimming were worked out from the DNA. This sample comprises about 150,000 clones, more than 70% of them detected only once. The ten biggest clones cover roughly 18% of the sample.

About this clone: Its antigen specificity is not known. A read error is possible here, since a much larger clone lies one base away.

A second Seattle source provided samples from volunteer blood donors who had recovered from COVID-19. Each collaborating institution followed its own protocols to collect whole blood in K2EDTA tubes. For TCRbeta analysis, collaborators shipped samples in one of three forms: frozen whole blood, isolated PBMCs, or DNA extracted from either of those sample types. This clonotype originated in an older woman who had recovered from COVID-19. The chain was built from TRBV9 and TRBJ2-3; 8 bases in the junction line up with TRBD2. Sequenced: peripheral blood. The nucleotide sequence is given as TGTGCCACCAGCGCCGGGGGGGGCAGTAGGGCGTCTGGGTATACAGATACGCAGTATTTT. Its translation is CATSAGGGSRASGYTDTQYF.